A single sample gave rise to the 25 T cell receptor beta chains below, sequenced in a study of blood T cell repertoires in COVID-19. Generated by immunoSEQ multiplex PCR, the TCRdb table keeps only in-frame clones and is missing some. The data show approximately 64,000 clones, around 84% seen once. The sample comprised peripheral blood. The origin of the receptors is a woman in her sixties or seventies with acute or convalescent COVID-19.

The chain joins TRBV4-3 to TRBJ2-7, with 8 nucleotides matching TRBD2. CDR1 is LGHNA, CDR2 YSLEER, per germline. CDR3 length: 16 residues. The ends lost 11 bases at V and 0 bases at J; junction bases unmatched: 15. The DNA of the CDR3 is TGCGCCCGCCGCCGGGGGGGAGACTTCCCCTCCTACGAGCAGTACTTC. Residues: CARRRGGDFPSYEQYF.

The chain carries TRBV6-4 and TRBJ2-1; D is possibly TRBD2 (6 bases). CDR3 length: 15 residues. V dropped 2 bases and J dropped 6 bases, with 14 bases sitting between them. Germline V CDR1 and CDR2: MRHNA, SNTAGT. Written as DNA, the CDR3 is TGTGCCAGCAGTGACCTTTACGGGGGACGCAATGAGCAGTTCTTC. Translating gives CASSDLYGGRNEQFF.

The chain recombines TRBV2 with TRBJ2-3; D is perhaps TRBD2 (6 bases). Trimming removed 7 bases from V and 2 bases from J, with 10 bases in between. The CDR3 has 13 amino acids. CDR1 is SNHLY and CDR2 is FYNNEI in the germline V gene. This CDR3 reads CASIGGTTDTQYF. CDR3 nucleotide sequence: TGTGCCAGCATCGGGGGTACCACAGATACGCAGTATTTT.

The chain couples TRBV6-2 or TRBV6-3 to TRBJ1-6; 7 bases map to TRBD1. J lost 10 bases, V lost 3 bases, and 9 bases had no gene match. This CDR3 spans 15 amino acids. Germline CDR1 is MNHEY and CDR2 is SVGEGT. The DNA for the CDR3 is TGTGCCAGCAGTTATGACAGGGTTGAAGAGTCACCCCTCCACTTT. It translates to CASSYDRVEESPLHF.

The count of this clone is one. This sequence joins TRBV12-3 or TRBV12-4 and TRBJ2-7; TRBD1 matches at 7 bases. The J segment lost 6 bases and the V segment lost 7 bases, leaving 3 bases of the junction unmatched. The CDR3 loop spans 11 amino acids. The CDR3 DNA is TGTGCCAGCACCAACAGGGGCGAGCAGTACTTC. This codes for CASTNRGEQYF.

V gene TRBV2 combines with J gene TRBJ1-1; TRBD1 matches 7 bases. Unmatched junction bases numbered 4, after V lost 2 bases and J lost 7 bases. CDR1 is SNHLY and CDR2 is FYNNEI in the germline V gene. CDR3 length: 13 residues. The DNA for the CDR3 is TGTGCCAGCAGTGAAAGGGGGCGAAGTGAAGCTTTCTTT. Protein product: CASSERGRSEAFF.

The chain links TRBV5-6 to TRBJ1-1, with D perhaps matching TRBD1 (5 bases). Trimming took off 0 bases at V and 4 bases at J, with 7 bases between the two ends. CDR3 length equals 13 residues. Germline-derived CDR1 and CDR2 are SGHDT and YYEEEE. The CDR3 loop reads CASSLADSTEAFF. CDR3 sequence (DNA): TGTGCCAGCAGCTTGGCCGACAGCACTGAAGCTTTCTTT.

The V and J genes are TRBV10-2 and TRBJ1-1; D not resolved. V gave up 1 base and J gave up 6 bases, with 9 bases separating them. This CDR3 contains 13 residues. Germline V gene lookup returns CDR1 WSHSY and CDR2 SAAADI. The DNA for the CDR3 is TGCGCCAGCAGTGAGTGGCAGGAAGCTGAAGCTTTCTTT. Translating gives CASSEWQEAEAFF.

This chain links TRBV12-3 or TRBV12-4 with TRBJ1-1; TRBD1 might be the D (5 bases). The CDR3 extends over 13 amino acids. V shed 7 bases and J shed 1 base, with 10 bases lying between them. CDR3 coding DNA: TGTGCCAGCACCTACACAGGGAACACTGAAGCTTTCTTT. This gives the protein CASTYTGNTEAFF.

V usage is TRBV9 and J usage is TRBJ1-3; TRBD1 matches at 11 bases. This CDR3 spans 17 amino acids. Per the germline V gene, CDR1 is SGDLS and CDR2 is YYNGEE. V trimming: 4 bases; J trimming: 0 bases; junction bases outside the gene matches: 6. The CDR3 DNA is TGTGCCAGCAGCCCCGGACAGGGGGCCGCCTCTGGAAACACCATATATTTT. It yields the protein CASSPGQGAASGNTIYF.

This chain links TRBV20-1 with TRBJ1-2; 9 nucleotides line up with TRBD1. Germline CDR1 reads DFQATT; CDR2 reads SNEGSKA (reference sequence). V lost 3 bases, J lost 7 bases, and 6 bases stayed unmatched. This CDR3 contains 13 residues. The CDR3 reads CSASLQGAFGYTF. The CDR3 DNA sequence: TGCAGTGCTAGTCTACAGGGGGCGTTTGGCTACACCTTC.

The rearrangement uses TRBV29-1 and TRBJ1-2; TRBD1 aligns across 8 bases. CDR3 length equals 15 residues. J was trimmed by 3 bases and V by 5 bases; bases with no gene match: 11. Looked up from germline, CDR1 is SQVTM and CDR2 is ANQGSEA. The CDR3: CSVTNRDRFDYGYTF. CDR3 coding DNA: TGCAGCGTTACAAACCGGGACAGGTTTGACTATGGCTACACCTTC.

This chain joins TRBV2 and TRBJ2-7, with D possibly being TRBD2 (5 bases). This CDR3 comprises 13 residues. Deletions cut 6 bases from V and 2 bases from J, with 11 bases between. Germline CDR1 SNHLY, CDR2 FYNNEI. CDR3 bases: TGTGCCAGCAGGAGCGGTGGAGCCTACGAGCAGTACTTC. Translating it yields CASRSGGAYEQYF.

This chain connects TRBV18 to TRBJ2-5; 7 bases agree with TRBD1. The CDR3 has 14 amino acids. The V segment lost 4 bases and the J segment 1 base; nucleotides outside the gene matches: 3. Germline V gene sequence: CDR1 KGHSH, CDR2 LQKENI. The CDR3 bases are TGTGCCAGCTCACTAGGGGACAGCCAAGAGACCCAGTACTTC. Its protein product is CASSLGDSQETQYF.

The chain is built from TRBV20-1 and TRBJ1-1; no clear D gene. The CDR3 contains 11 residues. Per the germline V gene, CDR1 is DFQATT and CDR2 is SNEGSKA (reference sequence). V lost 6 bases, J lost 6 bases, and 11 bases lay in between. In DNA, the CDR3 is TGCAGTGCACGGTCCCTCCCTGAAGCTTTCTTT. It specifies CSARSLPEAFF.

The chain uses TRBV3-1 (or the pseudogene TRBV3-2) and TRBJ2-2; 11 bases map to TRBD2. The CDR3 spans 16 residues. The V gene's germline CDR1 is LGHDT and CDR2 YNNKEL (reference sequence). The V segment lost 6 bases and the J segment 7 bases; nucleotides outside the gene matches: 10. CDR3 bases: TGTGCCAGCAGGCAAAGTAGCGGGAGGGCCGTCGGGGAGCTGTTTTTT. Protein product: CASRQSSGRAVGELFF.

The V call is TRBV10-3, the J call TRBJ2-1; the D gene is possibly TRBD2 (6 bases). Germline values: CDR1 ENHRY, CDR2 SYGVKD. This CDR3 has 10 amino acids. Between the trimmed V and J ends, which lost 10 bases and 5 bases, there was a span of 6 bases. The CDR3 reads CATGDNEQFF. CDR3 sequence (DNA): TGTGCCACGGGGGACAATGAGCAGTTCTTC.

The chain carries TRBV7-2 and TRBJ1-2, with D perhaps matching TRBD1 (6 bases). The CDR3 has 13 residues. Germline CDR1 reads SGHTA; CDR2 reads FQGNSA. Trimming took 5 bases from V and 8 from J, leaving 15 bases between them. CDR3 coding DNA: TGTGCCAGCAGCAACGAGGGGGTGGAGGGCTACACCTTC. Translated, it gives CASSNEGVEGYTF.

The chain has TRBV7-2 and TRBJ1-3; D perhaps matches TRBD1 (6 bases). Germline assignment: CDR1 SGHTA and CDR2 FQGNSA. The CDR3 is 15 amino acids. V was shortened by 4 bases and J by 2 bases, with 12 bases between the two germline ends. The DNA for the CDR3 is TGTGCCAGCAGCTCCGCGGCAGGGGCTGGAAACACCATATATTTT. This codes for CASSSAAGAGNTIYF.

The gene calls are TRBV6-2 or TRBV6-3 and TRBJ1-1, with no clear D. This CDR3 is built from 14 residues. CDR1 MNHEY and CDR2 SVGEGT come from the germline V gene. V lost 2 bases, J lost 1 base, and 8 bases lay in between. CDR3 loop: CASSYDSGNTEAFF. CDR3 coding DNA: TGTGCCAGCAGTTACGATTCAGGGAACACTGAAGCTTTCTTT.

The V call is TRBV7-8, the J call TRBJ1-3; D might be TRBD1 (6 bases). V gave up 10 bases and J gave up 1 base, with 11 bases separating them. Germline-derived CDR1 and CDR2 are SGHVS and FQNEAQ. The CDR3 is 13 residues long. CDR3 sequence: CATGRGSGNTIYF. The CDR3 region has the DNA TGTGCCACGGGCAGGGGATCTGGAAACACCATATATTTT.

The V call is TRBV7-2, the J call TRBJ1-3; maybe TRBD1 (5 bases). The germline V gene has CDR1 SGHTA and CDR2 FQGNSA. V lost 5 bases to trimming and J lost 4 bases, with 15 bases between them. The CDR3 is 15 residues long. The chain's CDR3 is CASSPRTGAGNTIYF. As DNA, the CDR3 is TGTGCCAGCAGCCCGCGAACAGGAGCCGGAAACACCATATATTTT.

The chain has TRBV11-2 and TRBJ2-5, with 9 bases lining up with TRBD1. Germline V gene sequence: CDR1 SGHAT, CDR2 FQNNGV. This CDR3 region has 15 residues. V lost 1 base to trimming and J lost 3 bases; unmatched junction nucleotides: 3. CDR3 bases: TGTGCCAGCAGCTTAGCCGGGGACAGGGAAGAGACCCAGTACTTC. This sequence encodes CASSLAGDREETQYF.

The rearrangement joins TRBV10-3 to TRBJ2-7, with 8 bases fitting TRBD1. Unmatched junction bases numbered 3, after V lost 5 bases and J lost 6 bases. The CDR3 loop spans 12 amino acids. Per germline, CDR1 ENHRY and CDR2 SYGVKD. CDR3 amino acids: CAISRTGSEQYF. Here the CDR3 DNA reads TGTGCCATCAGTAGGACAGGGTCCGAGCAGTACTTC.

V and J are TRBV28 and TRBJ2-5; D is unclear. With 10 bases removed from V and 0 bases from J, the gap between germline ends came to 12 bases. Germline V gene sequence: CDR1 MDHEN, CDR2 SYDVKM. The CDR3 has 13 amino acids. The CDR3 bases are TGTGCCATCCCCCATAGTGACCAAGAGACCCAGTACTTC. This translates into CAIPHSDQETQYF.